A single sample is the source of the 3 T cell receptor beta chains below, sequenced in a study of cytomegalovirus exposure and HLA in healthy donors. The PCR was carried out with 60 Vbeta primers and 13 Jbeta primers. Profiled with immunoSEQ multiplex PCR; TCRdb holds only in-frame clones, not every one. The data contain more than 150,000 clones, 65% to 85% of them singletons. Sequencing was carried out using PBMCs. These receptor sequences come from a girl between 5 and 17 years old in good health and CMV-seropositive.

This chain's CDR3 is CASSLSGLTDTQYF. The CDR3 nucleotides are TGCGCCAGCAGCTTGTCCGGGTTGACAGATACGCAGTATTTT. This chain links TRBV5-1 with TRBJ2-3; D gene ambiguous. Germline V gives CDR1 SGHRS, CDR2 YFSETQ. The CDR3 covers 14 residues. V lost 1 base to trimming and J lost 3 bases, with 9 bases between them.

J is TRBJ2-3 and V is TRBV2, with a weak D call TRBD1 (5 bases). The CDR3 is 16 residues long. V dropped 1 base and J dropped 2 bases, with 13 bases sitting between them. Germline V gives CDR1 SNHLY, CDR2 FYNNEI. CDR3 bases: TGTGCCAGCAGTGAAGATTGGGGCAGGACCACAGATACGCAGTATTTT. This sequence encodes CASSEDWGRTTDTQYF.

The chain recombines TRBV6-4 with TRBJ2-2; TRBD2 aligns across 8 bases. Germline V gene lookup returns CDR1 MRHNA and CDR2 SNTAGT. This CDR3 has 16 amino acids. Germline trimming cut 6 bases from V and 5 bases from J; bases unmatched to any gene: 11. The CDR3 sequence: CASRMGREGGTGELFF. For the CDR3, the DNA is TGTGCCAGCAGGATGGGACGGGAGGGGGGAACCGGGGAGCTGTTTTTT.